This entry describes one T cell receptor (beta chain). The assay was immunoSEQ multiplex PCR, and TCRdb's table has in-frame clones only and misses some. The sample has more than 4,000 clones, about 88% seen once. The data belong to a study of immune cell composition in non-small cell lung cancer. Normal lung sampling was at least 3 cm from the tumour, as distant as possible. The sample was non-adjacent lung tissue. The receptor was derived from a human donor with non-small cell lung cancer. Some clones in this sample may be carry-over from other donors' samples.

The CDR3: CASSPGTGGTGELFF. CDR3 in DNA: TGTGCCAGCAGTCCCGGGACAGGGGGCACCGGGGAGCTGTTTTTT. The V gene is TRBV6-5, the J gene TRBJ2-2, with 11 bases that match TRBD1. The germline V gene has CDR1 MNHEY and CDR2 SVGAGI. V lost 5 bases to trimming and J lost 4 bases; unmatched junction nucleotides: 3. This CDR3 comprises 15 residues.